This T cell receptor beta chain was sequenced during a study of radiation and T cells in renal cell carcinoma. The time point denotes: blood 4 weeks post-SBRT, at nephrectomy. Noted treatment: 15 Gy SBRT to primary tumor, nephrectomy 4 weeks later. Repertoires were generated with immunoSEQ multiplex PCR, while TCRdb's copy carries only in-frame clones and drops some. The profile covers approximately 65,000 clones, with 60% to 85% appearing a single time and around 6.8% taken by the ten largest. The V gene lost 0 bases and the J gene lost 4 bases, with 5 bases spanning the gap. CDR1 is SGDLS and CDR2 is YYNGEE in the germline V gene. There are 13 residues in the CDR3.

The sequencing here drew on blood, taken from a patient whose treatment included radiotherapy and nephrectomy. The sequence derives from a man aged 60 to 75 with renal cell carcinoma. V usage is TRBV9 and J usage is TRBJ1-5; no clear D. The CDR3 DNA is TGTGCCAGCAGCGTAGATCCAAATCAGCCCCAGCATTTT. It specifies CASSVDPNQPQHF.